Presented here are 9 T cell receptor beta chains from one specimen sequenced in a study of beta chain features in type 1 diabetes. Expressed TCRB transcripts were sequenced after all isolated RNA was converted to cDNA. The assay was immunoSEQ multiplex PCR, and TCRdb's table has in-frame clones only and misses some. This sample has about 40,000 clones, with about half found just once. The sample consisted of central memory CD4+ T cells from blood. These receptors all come from a woman between 18 and 29 years old in good health.

V and J are TRBV4-1 and TRBJ2-5; D unclear. Matching the DNA end better, TRBJ2-7 makes the J call doubtful. This CDR3 spans 14 amino acids. CDR1 and CDR2 from the germline V gene are MGHRA and YSYEKL. The CDR3 region is CASSPAVSSYEQYF. CDR3 sequence (DNA): TGCGCCAGCAGCCCCGCGGTGAGCTCCTACGAGCAGTACTTC.

The gene calls are TRBV4-1 and TRBJ2-5; the D gene is possibly TRBD1 (6 bases). The CDR3 has 19 amino acids. The germline CDR1 and CDR2 sequences are MGHRA and YSYEKL. Trimming removed 5 bases from V and 0 bases from J, with 25 bases in between. The CDR3 DNA sequence: TGCGCCAGCAGCACAATTCGGACAGTCGGGACACCGTACCAAGAGACCCAGTACTTC. Residues: CASSTIRTVGTPYQETQYF.

This clone has more than one count but fewer than ten. This chain joins TRBV5-1 and TRBJ1-1, with D tentatively TRBD1 (6 bases). V lost 2 bases and J 1 base, leaving 15 bases between the germline ends. The CDR3 spans 16 residues. Germline V gives CDR1 SGHRS, CDR2 YFSETQ. Written as DNA, the CDR3 is TGCGCCAGCAGCTTAACCCCGCAGGGGACGAACACTGAAGCTTTCTTT. Its translation: CASSLTPQGTNTEAFF.

The chain carries TRBV10-3 and TRBJ1-2; 7 nucleotides agree with TRBD1. J gave up 6 bases and V 11 bases, and 12 bases lay outside the gene matches. The CDR3 runs to 13 residues. Germline CDR1 and CDR2: ENHRY and SYGVKD. CDR3 sequence: CASGIQGEHGYTF. For the CDR3, the DNA is TGTGCCTCCGGGATCCAGGGGGAGCATGGCTACACCTTC.

This clone has more than one count but fewer than ten. The J gene is TRBJ2-1, the V gene TRBV7-9; 11 nucleotides line up with TRBD2. The junction had 6 bases not matched to a gene; V was cut back by 2 bases and J by 9 bases. The CDR3 contains 15 residues. Germline V gene lookup returns CDR1 SEHNR and CDR2 FQNEAQ (reference sequence). The CDR3 loop reads CASSLSSGRSSEQFF. The CDR3 coding sequence is TGTGCCAGCAGCTTATCTAGCGGGAGGAGTAGTGAGCAGTTCTTC.

The CDR3 region is CAWSTRDRRRPNYGYTF. CDR3 in DNA: TGTGCCTGGAGTACACGGGACAGGCGACGACCTAACTATGGCTACACCTTC. V gene TRBV30 combines with J gene TRBJ1-2; the match to TRBD1 covers 8 bases. CDR1 and CDR2 from the germline V gene are GTSNPN and SVGIG (reference sequence). Trimming removed 2 bases from V and 0 bases from J; junction bases left unmatched: 11. CDR3 length: 17 amino acids.

This sequence joins TRBV28 and TRBJ1-2, with TRBD1 matching 7 bases. J was trimmed by 7 bases and V by 5 bases; bases with no gene match: 7. CDR1 and CDR2 (germline): MDHEN, SYDVKM. The CDR3 runs 13 residues. CDR3 sequence reads: CASSTAHRGGYTF. The CDR3 bases are TGTGCCAGCAGTACCGCCCACAGGGGTGGCTACACCTTC.

The chain uses TRBV5-1 and TRBJ2-2; weak D call: TRBD2 (7 bases). V was cut by 7 bases and J by 6 bases, with 16 bases left in between. In germline, CDR1 is SGHRS, CDR2 YFSETQ. The CDR3 extends over 14 amino acids. The CDR3 reads CASAGGGASGELFF. The DNA for the CDR3 is TGCGCCAGCGCAGGTGGGGGGGCGTCCGGGGAGCTGTTTTTT.

The gene calls are TRBV29-1 and TRBJ2-5, with 11 nucleotides matching TRBD2. Trimming at V came to 5 bases and at J to 3 bases, leaving 5 bases not matched to a gene. Germline assignment: CDR1 SQVTM and CDR2 ANQGSEA. The CDR3 runs 14 residues. CDR3 nucleotides: TGCAGCGTTTGGACTAGCGGGTTCAAAGAGACCCAGTACTTC. Translating gives CSVWTSGFKETQYF.